This entry is about one TCR beta chain. The antigen this receptor binds is unknown. Nothing much larger sits one base from this clone, and base qualities are not available. Whole blood was collected in K2EDTA tubes by collaborating institutions according to the institutions' own protocols. For TCRbeta analysis, collaborator samples were shipped as frozen whole blood, as isolated PBMCs, or as DNA extracted from either sample type. TCRbeta CDR3 regions were amplified from genomic DNA by means of the immunoSEQ Assay, a bias-controlled multiplex PCR. The study's own analysis went as follows. The number of nucleated cells in each sample was estimated from the amplification of reference gene primers within the assay. Sequence reads were collapsed and filtered to measure the absolute abundance of every unique TCRbeta CDR3 rearrangement. Productive Simpson clonality was computed per sample as the square root of Simpson's diversity index over productive rearrangements. TCRdb mirrors the immuneACCESS table, restricted to in-frame sequences. Some clones are absent from its copies; in checked studies, under half trace to an unresolved V gene, and the reason for the others is unknown. The V and J calls and clone size come from that table; D and trimming were worked out from the DNA. In this sample the table shows under 200,000 clones, 76% of which occur a single time. The ten largest clones capture 3.5% to 4.5% of the sample.

This specimen belongs to a study of blood T cell repertoires in COVID-19 (dated by TCRdb to the early 2020s). Regarding the study in general: Samples from collaborators originated in the United States, Italy and Spain and spanned both the acute and convalescent phases of COVID-19. The material from the prospective study consisted of cDNA or gDNA derived from T cells, B-cell-depleted T cells, or PBMCs. Subjects who had been exposed to COVID-19, were actively infected with it, or had recovered from it provided the deeply sampled blood TCRbeta repertoires that made up the dataset. A freely available public database, intended as a resource for researchers studying the immune response to SARS-CoV-2, is where the repertoires were released. The samples were drawn from two sources: the first 160 participants of the ongoing ImmuneRACE study, and fewer than 1,500 subjects contributed by 6 global collaborators. Nearly every sample came with metadata listing a de-identified subject ID, COVID-19 status, age in years and sex. HLA class I and class II types, where available, came from metadata supplied by the sample provider rather than from assay-based typing.

Overall study results and their limits: The quantity of clinical and demographic metadata differed by source and by participant and was supplied without curation.

V and J lose 4 bases and 0 bases, and a span of 17 bases separates them. The CDR3 runs 16 amino acids, cysteine and phenylalanine included. Solely the CDR3 DNA is kept, with 48 bases framed from the first base. The germline V gene sets CDR1 to SGDLS and CDR2 to YYNGEE. Recombination joined TRBV9 with TRBJ2-7; the D gene is possibly TRBD2, with 6 bases matching. The TCR originated in an elderly woman with acute or convalescent COVID-19. Sequenced sample: peripheral blood. The nucleotide sequence is TGTGCCAGCAGCCCCCTGAGTAGCGGTAGCTCCTACGAGCAGTACTTC. Translation gives CASSPLSSGSSYEQYF. The CDR3 plus the reference TRBV9 and TRBJ2-7 genes for the other parts give the full variable domain: DSGVTQTPKHLITATGQRVTLRCSPRSGDLSVYWYQQSLDQGLQFLIQYYNGEERAKGNILERFSAQQFPDLHSELNLSSLELGDSALYFCASSPLSSGSSYEQYFGPGTRLTVT.